The present T cell receptor (beta chain) was sequenced within a study of OX40 agonist ivuxolimab in advanced cancers. Study-level information: A partial response was reached by three patients: one with hepatocellular carcinoma and two with cutaneous melanoma. General observations from the study: Clones of CD4+ and CD8+ blood T cells grew by week 6 at doses of 0.1 to 3.0 mg/kg. More expanded clones were seen, on average, in CD8+ T cells than in CD4+.

The V end lost 0 bases, the J end lost 5 bases, and 7 bases lay between the germline ends. CDR1 MNHEY and CDR2 SVGAGI come from the germline V gene. CDR3 length: 13 residues. This clone was seen once. Its antigen remains unknown. Some clones are missing from TCRdb's copy, which holds only in-frame ones; the method was immunoSEQ multiplex PCR. This table holds more than 10,000 clones, about four fifths found once. Here the sequenced sample was CD4+ or CD8+ T cells sorted from blood, taken in a trial of the OX40 agonist ivuxolimab. The source of this sequence is an adult with an advanced solid tumor such as melanoma, head and neck, liver or kidney cancer. The gene calls are TRBV6-5 and TRBJ1-2; a weak D match, TRBD1 (5 bases). CDR3 residues: CASSYSEGYGYTF. The CDR3 nucleotides read TGTGCCAGCAGTTACTCTGAGGGGTATGGCTACACCTTC.